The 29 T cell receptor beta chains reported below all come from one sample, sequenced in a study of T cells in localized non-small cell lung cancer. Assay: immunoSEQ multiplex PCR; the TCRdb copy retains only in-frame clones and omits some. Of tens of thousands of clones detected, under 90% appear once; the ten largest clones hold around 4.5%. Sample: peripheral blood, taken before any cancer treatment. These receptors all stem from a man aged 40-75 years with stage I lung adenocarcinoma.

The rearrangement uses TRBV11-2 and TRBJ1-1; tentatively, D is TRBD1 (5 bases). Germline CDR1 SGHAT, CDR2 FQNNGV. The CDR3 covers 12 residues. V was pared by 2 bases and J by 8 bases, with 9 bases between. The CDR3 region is CASSLTGFEAFF. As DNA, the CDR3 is TGTGCCAGCAGCTTAACAGGATTCGAAGCTTTCTTT.

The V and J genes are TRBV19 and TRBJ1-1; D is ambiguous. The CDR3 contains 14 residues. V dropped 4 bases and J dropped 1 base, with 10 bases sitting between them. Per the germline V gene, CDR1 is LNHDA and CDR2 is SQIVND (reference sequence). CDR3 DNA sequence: TGTGCCAGTAGTAAAGGGCAGGAGAACACTGAAGCTTTCTTT. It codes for CASSKGQENTEAFF.

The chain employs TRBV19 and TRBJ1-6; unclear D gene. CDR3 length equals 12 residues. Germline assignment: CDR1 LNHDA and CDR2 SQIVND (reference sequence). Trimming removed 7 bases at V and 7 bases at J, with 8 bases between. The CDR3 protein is CASTRGNSPLHF. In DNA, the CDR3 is TGTGCCAGTACTCGGGGAAATTCACCCCTCCACTTT.

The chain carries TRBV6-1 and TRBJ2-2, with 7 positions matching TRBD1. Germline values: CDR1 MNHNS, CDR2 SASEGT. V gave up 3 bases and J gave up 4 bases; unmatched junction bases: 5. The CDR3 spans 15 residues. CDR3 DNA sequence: TGTGCCAGCAGTGATGCAGGGGGTAGCACCGGGGAGCTGTTTTTT. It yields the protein CASSDAGGSTGELFF.

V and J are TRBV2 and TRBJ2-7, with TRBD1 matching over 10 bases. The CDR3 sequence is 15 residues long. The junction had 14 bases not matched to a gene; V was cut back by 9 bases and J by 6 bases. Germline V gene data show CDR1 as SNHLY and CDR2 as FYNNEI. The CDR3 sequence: CASRSGTGDYGEQYF. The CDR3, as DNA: TGTGCCAGTCGGAGTGGGACAGGGGATTATGGCGAGCAGTACTTC.

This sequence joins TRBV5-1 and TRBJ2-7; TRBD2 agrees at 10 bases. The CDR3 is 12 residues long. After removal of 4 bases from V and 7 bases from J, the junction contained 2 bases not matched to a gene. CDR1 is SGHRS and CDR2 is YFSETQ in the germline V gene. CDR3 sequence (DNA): TGCGCCAGCAGCACACTAGCGGGGGAGCAGTACTTC. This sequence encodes CASSTLAGEQYF. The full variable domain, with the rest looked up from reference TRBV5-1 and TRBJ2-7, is KAGVTQTPRYLIKTRGQQVTLSCSPISGHRSVSWYQQTPGQGLQFLFEYFSETQRNKGNFPGRFSGRQFSNSRSEMNVSTLELGDSALYLCASSTLAGEQYFGPGTRLTVT.

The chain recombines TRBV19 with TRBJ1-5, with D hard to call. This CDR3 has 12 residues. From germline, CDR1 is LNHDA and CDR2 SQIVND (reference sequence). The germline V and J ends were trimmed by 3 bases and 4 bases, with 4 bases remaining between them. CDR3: CASSIQNQPQHF. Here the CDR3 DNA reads TGTGCCAGTAGTATCCAAAATCAGCCCCAGCATTTT.

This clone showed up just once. In DNA form, the CDR3 reads TGTGCCAGTAGTGTTGGGACCGCCCAAGAGACCCAGTACTTC. Protein sequence: CASSVGTAQETQYF. V usage is TRBV19 and J usage is TRBJ2-5; tentatively, D is TRBD1 or TRBD2 (5 bases each). V lost 5 bases, J lost 1 base, and 11 bases lay in between. The germline V gene has CDR1 LNHDA and CDR2 SQIVND (reference sequence). This CDR3 region has 14 residues.

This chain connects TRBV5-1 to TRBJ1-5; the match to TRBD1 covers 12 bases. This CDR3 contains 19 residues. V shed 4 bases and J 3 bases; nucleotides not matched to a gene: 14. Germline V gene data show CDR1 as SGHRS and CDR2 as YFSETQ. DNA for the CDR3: TGCGCCAGCAGCCCAAGCGGGACAGGGGGCCTGTTTAACAATCAGCCCCAGCATTTT. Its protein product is CASSPSGTGGLFNNQPQHF.

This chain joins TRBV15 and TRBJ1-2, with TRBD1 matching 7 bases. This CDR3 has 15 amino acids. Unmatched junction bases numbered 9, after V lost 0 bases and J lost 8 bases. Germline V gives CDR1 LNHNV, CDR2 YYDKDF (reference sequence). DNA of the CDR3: TGTGCCACCAGCAGAGATACTACAGGGGCAAACGGCTACACCTTC. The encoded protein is CATSRDTTGANGYTF. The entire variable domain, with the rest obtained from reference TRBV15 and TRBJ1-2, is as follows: DAMVIQNPRYQVTQFGKPVTLSCSQTLNHNVMYWYQQKSSQAPKLLFHYYDKDFNNEADTPDNFQSRRPNTSFCFLDIRSPGLGDTAMYLCATSRDTTGANGYTFGSGTRLTVV.

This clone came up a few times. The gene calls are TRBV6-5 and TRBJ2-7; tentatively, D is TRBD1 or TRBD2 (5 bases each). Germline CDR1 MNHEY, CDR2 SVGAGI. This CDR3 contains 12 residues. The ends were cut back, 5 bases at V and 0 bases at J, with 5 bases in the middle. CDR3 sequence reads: CASSGGSYEQYF. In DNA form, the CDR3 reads TGTGCCAGCAGTGGGGGCTCCTACGAGCAGTACTTC.

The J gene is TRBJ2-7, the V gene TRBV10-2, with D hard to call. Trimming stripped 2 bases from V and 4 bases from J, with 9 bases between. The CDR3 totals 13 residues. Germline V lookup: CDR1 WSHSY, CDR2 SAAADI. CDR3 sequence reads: CASSEEPQYEQYF. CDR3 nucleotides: TGCGCCAGCAGTGAGGAGCCCCAGTACGAGCAGTACTTC.

The CDR3 coding sequence is TGTGCCAGCAGTTTTGGACTAGCGGGGGGTAATGAGCAGTTCTTC. Protein: CASSFGLAGGNEQFF. V and J are TRBV11-3 and TRBJ2-1, with TRBD2 matching 14 bases. Germline CDR1 and CDR2: SGHNT and YENEEA. Germline trimming cut 6 bases from V and 7 bases from J; bases unmatched to any gene: 5. There are 15 residues in the CDR3. The whole variable domain, filled in from reference TRBV11-3 and TRBJ2-1, reads EAGVVQSPRYKIIEKKQPVAFWCNPISGHNTLYWYLQNLGQGPELLIRYENEEAVDDSQLPKDRFSAERLKGVDSTLKIQPAELGDSAVYLCASSFGLAGGNEQFFGPGTRLTVL.

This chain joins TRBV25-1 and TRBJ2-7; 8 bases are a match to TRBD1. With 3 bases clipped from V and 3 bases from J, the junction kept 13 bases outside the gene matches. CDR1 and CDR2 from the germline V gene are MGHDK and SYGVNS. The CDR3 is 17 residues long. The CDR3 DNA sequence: TGTGCCAGCAGTGACTCCACAGGGGGGACGGGGCTCTACGAGCAGTACTTC. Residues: CASSDSTGGTGLYEQYF.

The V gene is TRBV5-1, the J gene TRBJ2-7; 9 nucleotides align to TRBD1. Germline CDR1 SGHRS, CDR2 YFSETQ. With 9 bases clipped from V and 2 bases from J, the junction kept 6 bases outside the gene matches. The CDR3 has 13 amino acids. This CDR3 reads CATRQGGTYEQYF. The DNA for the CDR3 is TGCGCCACCCGACAGGGGGGCACCTACGAGCAGTACTTC.

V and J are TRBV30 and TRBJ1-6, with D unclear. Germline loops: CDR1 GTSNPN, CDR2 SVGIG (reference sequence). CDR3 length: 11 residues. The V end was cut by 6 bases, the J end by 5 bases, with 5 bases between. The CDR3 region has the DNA TGTGCCTGTCTAGATAATTCACCCCTCCACTTT. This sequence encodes CACLDNSPLHF.

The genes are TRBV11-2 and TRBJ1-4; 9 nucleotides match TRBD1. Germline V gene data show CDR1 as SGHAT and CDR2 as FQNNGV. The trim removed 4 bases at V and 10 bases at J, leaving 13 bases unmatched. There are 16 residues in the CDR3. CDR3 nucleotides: TGTGCCAGCAGCTCAGGGGTCGGGACAGGGCGCGGAAAACTGTTTTTT. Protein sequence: CASSSGVGTGRGKLFF.

CDR3 loop: CAWSLGRTDEQYF. CDR3 DNA: TGTGCCTGGAGTCTGGGCAGGACGGACGAGCAGTACTTC. The J gene is TRBJ2-7, the V gene TRBV30; no clear D. The ends were cut back, 2 bases at V and 5 bases at J, with 13 bases in the middle. From germline, CDR1 is GTSNPN and CDR2 SVGIG (reference sequence). The CDR3 extends over 13 amino acids.

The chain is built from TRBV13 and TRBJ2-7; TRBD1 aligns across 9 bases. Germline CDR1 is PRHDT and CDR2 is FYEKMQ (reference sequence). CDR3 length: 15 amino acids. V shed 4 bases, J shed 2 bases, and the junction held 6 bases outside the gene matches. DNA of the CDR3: TGTGCCAGCAGCTCCCTACAGGGGGCGGCCTACGAGCAGTACTTC. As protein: CASSSLQGAAYEQYF.

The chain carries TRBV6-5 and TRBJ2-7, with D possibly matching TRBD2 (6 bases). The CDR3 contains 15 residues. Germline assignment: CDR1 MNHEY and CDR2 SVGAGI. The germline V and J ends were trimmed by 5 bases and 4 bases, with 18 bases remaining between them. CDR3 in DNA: TGTGCCAGCAGTGGACTCGGGGGTCGCCAGTACGAGCAGTACTTC. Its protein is CASSGLGGRQYEQYF.

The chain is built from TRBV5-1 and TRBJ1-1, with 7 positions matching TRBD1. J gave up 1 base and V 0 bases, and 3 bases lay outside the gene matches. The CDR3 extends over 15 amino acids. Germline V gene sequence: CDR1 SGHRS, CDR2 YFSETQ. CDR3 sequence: CASSLAQGGNTEAFF. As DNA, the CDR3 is TGCGCCAGCAGCTTGGCTCAGGGGGGGAACACTGAAGCTTTCTTT.

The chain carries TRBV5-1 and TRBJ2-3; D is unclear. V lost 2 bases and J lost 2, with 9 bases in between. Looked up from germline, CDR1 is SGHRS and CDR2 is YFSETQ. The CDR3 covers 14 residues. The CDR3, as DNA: TGCGCCAGCAGCTTCGGGTCTCCCACAGATACGCAGTATTTT. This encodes CASSFGSPTDTQYF.

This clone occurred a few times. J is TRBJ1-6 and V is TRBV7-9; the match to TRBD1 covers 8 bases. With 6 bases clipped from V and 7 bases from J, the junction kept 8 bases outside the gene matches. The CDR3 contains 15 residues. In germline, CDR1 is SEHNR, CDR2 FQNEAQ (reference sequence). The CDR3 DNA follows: TGTGCCAGCAGGCTTGTGGACAGGGACAATTCACCCCTCCACTTT. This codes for CASRLVDRDNSPLHF.

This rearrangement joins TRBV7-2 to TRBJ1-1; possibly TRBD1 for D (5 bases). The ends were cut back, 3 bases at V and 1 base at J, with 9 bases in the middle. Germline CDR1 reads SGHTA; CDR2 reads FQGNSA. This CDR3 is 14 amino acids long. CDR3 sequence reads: CASSLFGGNTEAFF. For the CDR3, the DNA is TGTGCCAGCAGCTTGTTCGGGGGGAACACTGAAGCTTTCTTT.

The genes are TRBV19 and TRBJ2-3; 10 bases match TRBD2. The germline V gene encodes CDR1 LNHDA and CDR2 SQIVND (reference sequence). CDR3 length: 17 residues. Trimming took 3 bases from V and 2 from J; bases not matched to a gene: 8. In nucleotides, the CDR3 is TGTGCCAGTAGTATTTCCCGGACTAGCGGTTACACAGATACGCAGTATTTT. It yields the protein CASSISRTSGYTDTQYF.

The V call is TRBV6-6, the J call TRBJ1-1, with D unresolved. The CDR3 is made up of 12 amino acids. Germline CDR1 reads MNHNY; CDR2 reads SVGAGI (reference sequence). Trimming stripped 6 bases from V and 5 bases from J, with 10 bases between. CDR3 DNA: TGTGCCAGCAGCCCCTCCGGGACTGAAGCTTTCTTT. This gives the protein CASSPSGTEAFF.

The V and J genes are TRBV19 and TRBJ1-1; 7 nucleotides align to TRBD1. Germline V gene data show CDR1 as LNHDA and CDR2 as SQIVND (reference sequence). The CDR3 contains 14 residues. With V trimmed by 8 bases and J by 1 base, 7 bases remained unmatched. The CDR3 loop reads CASLRGPANTEAFF. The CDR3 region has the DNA TGTGCCAGTTTGAGGGGGCCAGCGAACACTGAAGCTTTCTTT.

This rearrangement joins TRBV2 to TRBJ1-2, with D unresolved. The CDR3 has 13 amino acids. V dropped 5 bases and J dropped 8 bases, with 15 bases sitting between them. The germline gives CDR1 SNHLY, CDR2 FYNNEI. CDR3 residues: CASSLSGPTGYTF. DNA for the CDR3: TGTGCCAGCAGTTTGTCCGGGCCGACCGGCTACACCTTC.

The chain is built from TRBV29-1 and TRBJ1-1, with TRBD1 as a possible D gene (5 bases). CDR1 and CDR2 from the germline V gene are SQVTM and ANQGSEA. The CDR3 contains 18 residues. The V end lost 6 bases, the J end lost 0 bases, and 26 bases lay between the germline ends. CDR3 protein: CSVGGGRLGAAMNTEAFF. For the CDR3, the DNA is TGCAGCGTGGGGGGAGGACGTCTTGGGGCGGCTATGAACACTGAAGCTTTCTTT.